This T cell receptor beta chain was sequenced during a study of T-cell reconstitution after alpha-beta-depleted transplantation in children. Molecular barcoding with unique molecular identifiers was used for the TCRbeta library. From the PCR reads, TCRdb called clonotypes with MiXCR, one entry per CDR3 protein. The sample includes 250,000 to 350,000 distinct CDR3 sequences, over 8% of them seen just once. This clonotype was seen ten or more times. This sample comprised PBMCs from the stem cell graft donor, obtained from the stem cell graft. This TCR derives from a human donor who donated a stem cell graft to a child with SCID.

CDR3 nucleotide sequence: TGTGCCAGCAGCCAAGATATAACCTTACAAGAGACCCAGTACTTC. Translating gives CASSQDITLQETQYF. The chain has TRBV3-1 and TRBJ2-5; no firm D call. From germline, CDR1 is LGHDT and CDR2 YNNKEL (reference sequence). CDR3 length: 15 residues. Trimming took 0 bases from V and 2 from J, leaving 10 bases between them.